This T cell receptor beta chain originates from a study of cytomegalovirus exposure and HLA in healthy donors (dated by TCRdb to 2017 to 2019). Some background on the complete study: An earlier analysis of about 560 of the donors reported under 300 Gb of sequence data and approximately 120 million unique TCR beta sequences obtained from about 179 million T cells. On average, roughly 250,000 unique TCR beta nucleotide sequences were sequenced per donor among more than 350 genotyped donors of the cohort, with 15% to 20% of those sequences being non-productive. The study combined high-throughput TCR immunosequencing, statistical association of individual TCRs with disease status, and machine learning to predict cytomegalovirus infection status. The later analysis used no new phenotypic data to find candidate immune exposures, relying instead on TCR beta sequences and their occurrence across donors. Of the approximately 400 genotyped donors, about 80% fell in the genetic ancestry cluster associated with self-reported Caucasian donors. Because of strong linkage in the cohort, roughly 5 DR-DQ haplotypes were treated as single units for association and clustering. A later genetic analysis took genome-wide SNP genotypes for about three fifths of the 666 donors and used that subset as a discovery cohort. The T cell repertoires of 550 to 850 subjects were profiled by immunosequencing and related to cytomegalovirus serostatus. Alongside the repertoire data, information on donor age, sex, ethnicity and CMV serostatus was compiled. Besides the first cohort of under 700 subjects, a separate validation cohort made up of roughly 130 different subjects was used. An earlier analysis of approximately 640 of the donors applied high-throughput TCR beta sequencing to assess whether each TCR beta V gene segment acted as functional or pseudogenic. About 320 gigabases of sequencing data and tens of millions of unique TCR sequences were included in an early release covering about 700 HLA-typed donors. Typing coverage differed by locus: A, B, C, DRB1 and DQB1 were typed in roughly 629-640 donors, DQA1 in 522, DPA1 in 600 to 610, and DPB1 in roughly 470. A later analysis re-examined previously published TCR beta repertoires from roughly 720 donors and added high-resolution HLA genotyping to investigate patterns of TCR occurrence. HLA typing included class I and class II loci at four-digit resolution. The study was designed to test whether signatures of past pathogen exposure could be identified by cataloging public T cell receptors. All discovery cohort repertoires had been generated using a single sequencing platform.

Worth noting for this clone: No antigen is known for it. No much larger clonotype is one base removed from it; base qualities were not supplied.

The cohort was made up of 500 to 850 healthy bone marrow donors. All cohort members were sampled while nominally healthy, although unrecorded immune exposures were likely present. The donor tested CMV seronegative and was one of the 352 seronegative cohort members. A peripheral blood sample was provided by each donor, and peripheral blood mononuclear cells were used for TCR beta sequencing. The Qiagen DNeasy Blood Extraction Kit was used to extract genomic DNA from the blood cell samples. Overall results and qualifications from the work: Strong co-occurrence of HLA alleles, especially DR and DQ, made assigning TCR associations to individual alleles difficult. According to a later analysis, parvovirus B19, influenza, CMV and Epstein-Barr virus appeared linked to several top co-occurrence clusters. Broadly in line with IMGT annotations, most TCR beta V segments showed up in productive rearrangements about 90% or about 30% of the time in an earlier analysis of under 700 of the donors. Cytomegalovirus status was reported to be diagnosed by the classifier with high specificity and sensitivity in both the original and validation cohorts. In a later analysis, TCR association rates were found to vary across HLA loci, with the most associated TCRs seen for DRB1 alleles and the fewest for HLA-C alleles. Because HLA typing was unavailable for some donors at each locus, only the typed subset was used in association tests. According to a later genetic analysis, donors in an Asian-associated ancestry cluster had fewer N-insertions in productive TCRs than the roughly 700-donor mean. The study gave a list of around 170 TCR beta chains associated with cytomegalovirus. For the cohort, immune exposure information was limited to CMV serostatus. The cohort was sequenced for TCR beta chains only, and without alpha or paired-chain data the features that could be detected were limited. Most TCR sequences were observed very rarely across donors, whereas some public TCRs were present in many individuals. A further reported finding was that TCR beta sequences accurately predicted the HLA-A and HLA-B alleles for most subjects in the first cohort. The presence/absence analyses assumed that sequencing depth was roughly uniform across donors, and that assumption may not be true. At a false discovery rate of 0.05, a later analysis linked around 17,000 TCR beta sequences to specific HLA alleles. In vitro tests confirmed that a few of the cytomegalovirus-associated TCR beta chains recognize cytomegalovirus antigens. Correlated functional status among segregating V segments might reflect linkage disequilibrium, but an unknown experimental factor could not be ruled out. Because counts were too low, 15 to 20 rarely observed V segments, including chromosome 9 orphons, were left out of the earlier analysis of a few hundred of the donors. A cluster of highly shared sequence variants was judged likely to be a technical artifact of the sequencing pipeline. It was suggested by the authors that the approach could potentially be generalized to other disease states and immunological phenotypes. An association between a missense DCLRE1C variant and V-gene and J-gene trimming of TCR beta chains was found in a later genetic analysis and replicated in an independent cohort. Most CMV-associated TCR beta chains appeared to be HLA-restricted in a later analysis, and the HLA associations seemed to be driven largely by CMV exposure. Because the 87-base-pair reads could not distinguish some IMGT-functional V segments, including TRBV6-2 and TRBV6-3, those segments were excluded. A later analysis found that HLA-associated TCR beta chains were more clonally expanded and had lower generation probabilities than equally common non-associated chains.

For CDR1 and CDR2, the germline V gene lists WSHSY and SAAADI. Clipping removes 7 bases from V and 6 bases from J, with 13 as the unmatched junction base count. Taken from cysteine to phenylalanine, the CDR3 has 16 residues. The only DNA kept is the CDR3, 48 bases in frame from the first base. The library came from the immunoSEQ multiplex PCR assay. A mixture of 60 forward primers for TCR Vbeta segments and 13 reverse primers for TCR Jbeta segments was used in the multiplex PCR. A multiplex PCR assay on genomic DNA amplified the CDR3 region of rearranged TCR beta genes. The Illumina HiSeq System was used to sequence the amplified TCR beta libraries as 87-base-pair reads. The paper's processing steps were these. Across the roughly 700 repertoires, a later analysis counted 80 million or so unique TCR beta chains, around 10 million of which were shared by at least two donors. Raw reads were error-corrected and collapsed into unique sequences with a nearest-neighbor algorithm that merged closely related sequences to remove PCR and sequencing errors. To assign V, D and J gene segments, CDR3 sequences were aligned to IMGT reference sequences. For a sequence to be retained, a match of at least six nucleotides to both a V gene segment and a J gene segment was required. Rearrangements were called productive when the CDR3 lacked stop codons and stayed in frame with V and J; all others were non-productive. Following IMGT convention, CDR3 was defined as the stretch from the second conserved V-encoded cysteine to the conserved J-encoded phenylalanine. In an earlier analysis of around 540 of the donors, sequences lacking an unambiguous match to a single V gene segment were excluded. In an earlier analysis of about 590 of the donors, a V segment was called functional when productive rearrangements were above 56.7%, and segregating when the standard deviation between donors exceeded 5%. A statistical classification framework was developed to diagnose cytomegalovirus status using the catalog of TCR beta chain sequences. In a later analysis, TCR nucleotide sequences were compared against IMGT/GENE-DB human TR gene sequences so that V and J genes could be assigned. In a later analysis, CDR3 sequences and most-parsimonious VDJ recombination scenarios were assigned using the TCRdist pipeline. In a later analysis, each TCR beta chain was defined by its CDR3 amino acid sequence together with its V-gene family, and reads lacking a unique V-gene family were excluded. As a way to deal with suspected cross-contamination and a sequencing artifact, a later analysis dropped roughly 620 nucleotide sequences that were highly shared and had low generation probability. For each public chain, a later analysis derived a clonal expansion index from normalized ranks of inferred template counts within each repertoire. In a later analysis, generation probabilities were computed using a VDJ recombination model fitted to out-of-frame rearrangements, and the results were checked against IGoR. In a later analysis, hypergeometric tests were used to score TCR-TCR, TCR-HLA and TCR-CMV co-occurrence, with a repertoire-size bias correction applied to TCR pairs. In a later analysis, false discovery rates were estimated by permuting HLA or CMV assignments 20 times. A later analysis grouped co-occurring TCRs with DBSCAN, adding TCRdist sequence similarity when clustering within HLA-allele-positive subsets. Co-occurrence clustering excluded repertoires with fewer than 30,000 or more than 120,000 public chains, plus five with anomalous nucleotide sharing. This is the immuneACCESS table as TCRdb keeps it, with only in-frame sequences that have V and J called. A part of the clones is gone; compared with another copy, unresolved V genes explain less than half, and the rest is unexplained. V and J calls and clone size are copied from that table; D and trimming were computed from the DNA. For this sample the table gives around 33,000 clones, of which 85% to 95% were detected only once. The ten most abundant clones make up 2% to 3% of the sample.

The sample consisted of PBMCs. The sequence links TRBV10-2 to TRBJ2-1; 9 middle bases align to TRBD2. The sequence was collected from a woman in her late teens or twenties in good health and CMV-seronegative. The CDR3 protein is CASNGKAGGPSNEQFF. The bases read TGCGCCAGCAACGGAAAAGCGGGAGGTCCTTCCAATGAGCAGTTCTTC.